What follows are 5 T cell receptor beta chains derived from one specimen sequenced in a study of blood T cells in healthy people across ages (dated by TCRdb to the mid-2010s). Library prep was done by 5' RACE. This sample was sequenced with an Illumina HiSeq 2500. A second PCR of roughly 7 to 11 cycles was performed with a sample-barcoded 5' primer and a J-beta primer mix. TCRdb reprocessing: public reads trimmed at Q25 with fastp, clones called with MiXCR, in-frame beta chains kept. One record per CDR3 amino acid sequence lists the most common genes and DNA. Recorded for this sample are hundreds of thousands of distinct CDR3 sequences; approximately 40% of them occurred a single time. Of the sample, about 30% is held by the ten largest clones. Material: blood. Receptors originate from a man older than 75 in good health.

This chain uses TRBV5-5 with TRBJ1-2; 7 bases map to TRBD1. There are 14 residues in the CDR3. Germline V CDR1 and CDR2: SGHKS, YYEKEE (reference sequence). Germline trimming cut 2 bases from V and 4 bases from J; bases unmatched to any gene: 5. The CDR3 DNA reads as TGTGCCAGCAGCTTTAAGGGACAGACCTATGGCTACACCTTC. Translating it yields CASSFKGQTYGYTF.

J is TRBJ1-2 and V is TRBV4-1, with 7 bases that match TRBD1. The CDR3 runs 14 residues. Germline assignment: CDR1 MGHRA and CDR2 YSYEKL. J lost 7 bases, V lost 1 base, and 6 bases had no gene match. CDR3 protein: CASSQVTDRAGYTF. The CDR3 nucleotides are TGCGCCAGCAGCCAAGTTACCGACAGGGCTGGCTACACCTTC.

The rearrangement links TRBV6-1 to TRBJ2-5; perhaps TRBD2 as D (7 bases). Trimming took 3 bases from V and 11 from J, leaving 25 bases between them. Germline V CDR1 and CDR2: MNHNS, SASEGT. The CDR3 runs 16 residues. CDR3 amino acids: CASSDREGGGYNEQYF. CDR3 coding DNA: TGTGCCAGCAGTGACAGGGAGGGGGGAGGTTACAATGAGCAGTACTTC.

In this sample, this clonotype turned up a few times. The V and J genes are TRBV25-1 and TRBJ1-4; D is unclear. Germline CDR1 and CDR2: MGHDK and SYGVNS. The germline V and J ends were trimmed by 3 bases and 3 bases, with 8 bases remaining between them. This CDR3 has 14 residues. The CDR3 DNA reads TGTGCCAGCAGTGAGCCAGGAGCTAATGAAAAACTGTTTTTT. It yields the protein CASSEPGANEKLFF.

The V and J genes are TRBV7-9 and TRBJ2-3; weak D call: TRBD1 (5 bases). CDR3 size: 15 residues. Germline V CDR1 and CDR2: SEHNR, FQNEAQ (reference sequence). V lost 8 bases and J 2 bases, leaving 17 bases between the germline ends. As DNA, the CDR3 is TGTGCCAGCGTCCCCGGACAAGCTAACACAGATACGCAGTATTTT. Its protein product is CASVPGQANTDTQYF.